This T cell receptor (beta chain) is from a study of naive and memory T cell subsets. Study-wide points: A few larger clonotypes appeared in naive repertoires, especially CD8, possibly memory cells re-expressing CD45RA.

An equimolar mix of two oligonucleotides served as the beta constant-region primer for TRBC1 and TRBC2. Nested alpha and beta constant-region primers with the SP2 primer drove four PCR rounds on ligated cDNA. TCRdb re-analysed the UMI-ligation and nested PCR reads in MiXCR, keeping a single row per CDR3 protein. The data hold roughly 140,000 distinct CDR3 sequences, with about 20% observed a single time. V was shortened by 7 bases and J by 6 bases, with 16 bases between the two germline ends. The CDR3 runs to 14 residues. Germline CDR1 reads SEHNR; CDR2 reads FQNEAQ (reference sequence). This clonotype was counted between two and nine times. Its cognate antigen is unknown.

The sequenced material came from naive CD8+ T cells from blood. The rearrangement joins TRBV7-9 to TRBJ2-1; D tentatively reads TRBD1 or TRBD2 (5 bases each). The TCR comes from a human donor in good health. CDR3 protein: CASTTGALTNEQFF. CDR3 nucleotide sequence: TGTGCCAGCACCACCGGGGCGTTAACCAATGAGCAGTTCTTC.